This T cell receptor (beta chain) emerged from a study of blood T cell repertoires in COVID-19. Repertoires were generated with immunoSEQ multiplex PCR, while TCRdb's copy carries only in-frame clones and drops some. The table records 100,000 to 150,000 clones, 77% of them present only once. Material for sequencing was peripheral blood. The receptor comes from a human donor in a cohort sampled during active COVID-19.

The chain's CDR3 is CSVDGEGETQYF. CDR3 nucleotide sequence: TGCAGCGTTGACGGGGAGGGAGAGACCCAGTACTTC. V gene TRBV29-1 combines with J gene TRBJ2-5, with TRBD2 identical over 7 bases. V lost 3 bases, J lost 4 bases, and 2 bases stayed unmatched. Germline values: CDR1 SQVTM, CDR2 ANQGSEA. This CDR3 has 12 amino acids.